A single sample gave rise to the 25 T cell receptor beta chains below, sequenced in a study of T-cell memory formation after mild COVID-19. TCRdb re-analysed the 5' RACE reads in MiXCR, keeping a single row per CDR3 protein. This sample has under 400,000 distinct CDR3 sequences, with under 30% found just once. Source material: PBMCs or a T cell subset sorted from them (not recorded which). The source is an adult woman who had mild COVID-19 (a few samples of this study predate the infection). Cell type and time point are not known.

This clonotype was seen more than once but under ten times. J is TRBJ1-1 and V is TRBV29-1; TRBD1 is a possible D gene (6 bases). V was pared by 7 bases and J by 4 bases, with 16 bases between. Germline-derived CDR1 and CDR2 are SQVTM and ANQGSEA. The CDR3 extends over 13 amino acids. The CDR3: CSALGGQFTEAFF. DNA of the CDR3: TGCAGCGCCCTAGGTGGACAGTTCACTGAAGCTTTCTTT.

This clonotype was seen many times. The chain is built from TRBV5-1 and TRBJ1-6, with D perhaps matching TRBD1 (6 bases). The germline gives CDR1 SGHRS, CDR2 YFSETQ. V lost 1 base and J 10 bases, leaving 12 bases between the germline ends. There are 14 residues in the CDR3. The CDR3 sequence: CASSLRGDTSPLHF. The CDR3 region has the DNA TGCGCCAGCAGCTTGAGGGGGGACACCTCACCCCTCCACTTT.

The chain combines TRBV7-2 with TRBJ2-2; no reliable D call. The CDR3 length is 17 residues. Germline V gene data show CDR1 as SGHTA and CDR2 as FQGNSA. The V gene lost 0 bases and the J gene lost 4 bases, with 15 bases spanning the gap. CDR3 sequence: CASSLALISLITGELFF. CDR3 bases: TGTGCCAGCAGCTTAGCCCTCATATCCCTGATCACCGGGGAGCTGTTTTTT.

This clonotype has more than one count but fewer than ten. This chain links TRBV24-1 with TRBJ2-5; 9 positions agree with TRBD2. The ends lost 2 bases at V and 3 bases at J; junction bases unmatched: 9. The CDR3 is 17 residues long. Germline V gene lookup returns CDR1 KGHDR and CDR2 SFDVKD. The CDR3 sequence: CATSDSSAGGGEETQYF. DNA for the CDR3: TGTGCCACCAGTGATTCCTCAGCGGGAGGTGGTGAAGAGACCCAGTACTTC.

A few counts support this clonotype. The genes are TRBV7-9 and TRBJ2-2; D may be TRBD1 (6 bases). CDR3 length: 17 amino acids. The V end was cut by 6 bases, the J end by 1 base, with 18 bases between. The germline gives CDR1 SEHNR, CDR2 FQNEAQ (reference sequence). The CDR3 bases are TGTGCCAGCAGGGGACAAGGACCGGCCCGGAACACCGGGGAGCTGTTTTTT. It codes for CASRGQGPARNTGELFF.

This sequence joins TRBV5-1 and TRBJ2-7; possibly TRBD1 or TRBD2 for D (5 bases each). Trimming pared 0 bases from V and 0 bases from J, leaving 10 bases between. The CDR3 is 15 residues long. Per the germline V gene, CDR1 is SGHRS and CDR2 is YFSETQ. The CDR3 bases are TGCGCCAGCAGCTTGGATGTGGGACCCTCCTACGAGCAGTACTTC. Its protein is CASSLDVGPSYEQYF.

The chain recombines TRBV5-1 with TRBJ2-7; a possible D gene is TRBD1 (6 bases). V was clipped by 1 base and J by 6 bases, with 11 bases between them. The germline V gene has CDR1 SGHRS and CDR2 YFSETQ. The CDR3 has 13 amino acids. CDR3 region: CASSLTLGAEQYF. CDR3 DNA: TGCGCCAGCAGCTTGACGTTGGGGGCCGAGCAGTACTTC.

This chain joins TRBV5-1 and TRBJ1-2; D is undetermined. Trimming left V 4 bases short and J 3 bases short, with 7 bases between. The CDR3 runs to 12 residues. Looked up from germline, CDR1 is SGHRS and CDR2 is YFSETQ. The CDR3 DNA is TGCGCCAGCAGCGACGTCCACTATGGCTACACCTTC. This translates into CASSDVHYGYTF.

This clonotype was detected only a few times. CDR3 coding DNA: TGTGCCAGCAGCACATTGGGACCGCTGACCCTCGAGCAGTACTTC. This sequence encodes CASSTLGPLTLEQYF. The V gene is TRBV7-9, the J gene TRBJ2-7, with D perhaps assigned TRBD1 or TRBD2 (5 bases each). This CDR3 has 15 amino acids. Germline-derived CDR1 and CDR2 are SEHNR and FQNEAQ (reference sequence). V shed 5 bases and J shed 6 bases, with 20 bases lying between them.

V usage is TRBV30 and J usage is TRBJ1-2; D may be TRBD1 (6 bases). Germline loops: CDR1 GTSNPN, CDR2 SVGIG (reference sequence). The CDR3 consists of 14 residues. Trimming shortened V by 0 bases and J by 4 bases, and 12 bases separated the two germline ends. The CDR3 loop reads CAWSVQGIIYGYTF. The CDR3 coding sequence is TGTGCCTGGAGTGTACAGGGAATTATCTATGGCTACACCTTC.

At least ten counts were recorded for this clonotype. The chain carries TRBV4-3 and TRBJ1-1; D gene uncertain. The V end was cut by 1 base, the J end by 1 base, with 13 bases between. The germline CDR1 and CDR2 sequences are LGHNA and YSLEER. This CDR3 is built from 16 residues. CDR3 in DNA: TGCGCCAGCAGCCAAGGGTTGGTGGGAGGGAACACTGAAGCTTTCTTT. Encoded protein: CASSQGLVGGNTEAFF.

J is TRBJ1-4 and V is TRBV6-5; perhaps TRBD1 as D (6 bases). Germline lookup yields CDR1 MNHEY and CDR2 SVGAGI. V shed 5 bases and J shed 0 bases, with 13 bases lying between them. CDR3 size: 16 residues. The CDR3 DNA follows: TGTGCCAGCAGTGACCAGGGGATTGCAACTAATGAAAAACTGTTTTTT. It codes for CASSDQGIATNEKLFF.

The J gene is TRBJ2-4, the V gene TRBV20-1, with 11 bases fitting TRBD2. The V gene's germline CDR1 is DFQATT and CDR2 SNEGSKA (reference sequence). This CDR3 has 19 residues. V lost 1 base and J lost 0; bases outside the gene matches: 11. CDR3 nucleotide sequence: TGCAGTGCTAGAGGGCTAGCGGGAGGACCCCTTCTAGCCAAAAACATTCAGTACTTC. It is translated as CSARGLAGGPLLAKNIQYF.

CDR3 amino acids: CASSRGQGAVTGELFF. CDR3 sequence (DNA): TGTGCCAGCAGCCGCGGACAGGGGGCAGTCACCGGGGAGCTGTTTTTT. The chain has TRBV7-8 and TRBJ2-2; 11 bases agree with TRBD1. CDR1 SGHVS and CDR2 FQNEAQ come from the germline V gene. CDR3 length: 16 residues. After removal of 5 bases from V and 4 bases from J, the junction contained 6 bases not matched to a gene. Based on the CDR3 plus reference TRBV7-8 and TRBJ2-2, the full variable domain is GAGVSQSPRYKVAKRGQDVALRCDPISGHVSLFWYQQALGQGPEFLTYFQNEAQLDKSGLPSDRFFAERPEGSVSTLKIQRTQQEDSAVYLCASSRGQGAVTGELFFGEGSRLTVL.

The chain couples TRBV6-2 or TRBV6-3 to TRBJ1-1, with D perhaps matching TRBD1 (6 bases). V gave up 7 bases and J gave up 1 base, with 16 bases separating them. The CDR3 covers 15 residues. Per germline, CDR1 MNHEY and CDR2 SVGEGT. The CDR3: CASTDGATGNTEAFF. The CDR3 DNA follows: TGTGCCAGCACCGACGGGGCGACAGGGAACACTGAAGCTTTCTTT.

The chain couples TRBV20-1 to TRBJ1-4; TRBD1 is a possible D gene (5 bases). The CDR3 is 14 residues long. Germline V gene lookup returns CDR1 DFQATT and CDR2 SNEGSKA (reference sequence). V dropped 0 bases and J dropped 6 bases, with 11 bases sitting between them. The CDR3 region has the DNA TGCAGTGCTAGAGATCGGCAGGGATATGAAAAACTGTTTTTT. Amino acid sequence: CSARDRQGYEKLFF.

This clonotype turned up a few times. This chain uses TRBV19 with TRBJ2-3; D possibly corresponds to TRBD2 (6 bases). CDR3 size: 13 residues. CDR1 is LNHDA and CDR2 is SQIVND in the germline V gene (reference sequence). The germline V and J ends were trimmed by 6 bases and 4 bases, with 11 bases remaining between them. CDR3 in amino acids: CASSGGVADTQYF. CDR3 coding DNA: TGTGCCAGTAGCGGGGGAGTCGCAGATACGCAGTATTTT.

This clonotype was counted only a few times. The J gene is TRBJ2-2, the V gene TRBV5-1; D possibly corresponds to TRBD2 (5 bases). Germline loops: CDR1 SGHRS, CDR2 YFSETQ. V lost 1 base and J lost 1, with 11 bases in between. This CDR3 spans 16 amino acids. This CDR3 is CASSLRNSGNTGELFF. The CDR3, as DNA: TGCGCCAGCAGCTTGCGCAACAGCGGGAACACCGGGGAGCTGTTTTTT.

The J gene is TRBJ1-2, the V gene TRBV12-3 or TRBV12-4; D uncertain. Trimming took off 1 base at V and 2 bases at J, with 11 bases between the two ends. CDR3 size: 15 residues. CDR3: CASSLDPARNYGYTF. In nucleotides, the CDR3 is TGTGCCAGCAGTTTAGACCCCGCACGGAACTATGGCTACACCTTC.

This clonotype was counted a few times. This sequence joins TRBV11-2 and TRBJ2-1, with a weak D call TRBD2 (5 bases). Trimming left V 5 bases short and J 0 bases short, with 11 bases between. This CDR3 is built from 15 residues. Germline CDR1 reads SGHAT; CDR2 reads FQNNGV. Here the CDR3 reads CASSPLVNSYNEQFF. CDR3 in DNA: TGTGCCAGCAGCCCACTAGTTAACTCCTACAATGAGCAGTTCTTC.

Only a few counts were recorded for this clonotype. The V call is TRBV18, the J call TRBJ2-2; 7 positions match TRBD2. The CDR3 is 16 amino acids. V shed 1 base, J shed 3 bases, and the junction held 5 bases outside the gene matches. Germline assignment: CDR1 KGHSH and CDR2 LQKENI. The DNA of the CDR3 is TGTGCCAGCTCACCACTCAGCGGGGATGACACCGGGGAGCTGTTTTTT. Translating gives CASSPLSGDDTGELFF.

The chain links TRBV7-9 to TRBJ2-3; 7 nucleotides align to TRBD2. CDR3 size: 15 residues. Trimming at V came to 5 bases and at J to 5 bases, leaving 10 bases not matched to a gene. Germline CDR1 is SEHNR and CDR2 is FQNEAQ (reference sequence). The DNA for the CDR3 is TGTGCCAGCAGCGCGGGAGACATACTTCTAGATACGCAGTATTTT. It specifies CASSAGDILLDTQYF.

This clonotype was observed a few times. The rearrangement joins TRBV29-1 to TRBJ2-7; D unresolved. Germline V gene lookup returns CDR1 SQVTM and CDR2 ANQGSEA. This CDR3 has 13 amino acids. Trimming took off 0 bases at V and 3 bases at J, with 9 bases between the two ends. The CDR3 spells CSVEDRGFYEQYF. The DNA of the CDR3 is TGCAGCGTTGAAGATCGCGGCTTCTACGAGCAGTACTTC.

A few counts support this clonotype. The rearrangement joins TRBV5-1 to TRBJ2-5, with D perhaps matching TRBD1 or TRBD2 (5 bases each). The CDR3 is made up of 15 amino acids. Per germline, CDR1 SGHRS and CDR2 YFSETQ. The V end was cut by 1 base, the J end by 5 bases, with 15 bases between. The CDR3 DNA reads TGCGCCAGCAGCTTGAACGGCAGGGCGGGTGAGACCCAGTACTTC. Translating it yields CASSLNGRAGETQYF.

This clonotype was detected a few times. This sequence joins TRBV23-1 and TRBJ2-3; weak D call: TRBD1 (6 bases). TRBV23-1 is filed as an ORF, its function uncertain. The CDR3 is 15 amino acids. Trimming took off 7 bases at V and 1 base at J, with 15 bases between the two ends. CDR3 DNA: TGCGCCAGCATTCGTTTGGCAGGGGGCACAGATACGCAGTATTTT. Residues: CASIRLAGGTDTQYF.